The 20 T cell receptor beta chains below come from one sample, sequenced in a study of blood T cell repertoires in COVID-19. The method was immunoSEQ multiplex PCR; TCRdb's version includes in-frame clones alone and lacks a portion of them. The profile shows more than 60,000 clones, roughly 85% of them singletons. The sequenced material came from peripheral blood. Receptors were obtained from a human donor in a cohort sampled during active COVID-19.

The gene calls are TRBV6-5 and TRBJ1-1; possibly TRBD1 for D (5 bases). CDR1 is MNHEY, CDR2 SVGAGI, per germline. The length of the CDR3 is 13 residues. Trimming removed 7 bases at V and 2 bases at J, with 11 bases between. The CDR3 here is CASILQGNTEAFF. The CDR3 DNA is TGTGCCAGCATACTTCAGGGTAACACTGAAGCTTTCTTT.

The chain employs TRBV12-3 or TRBV12-4 and TRBJ1-5, with D maybe TRBD1 (5 bases). This CDR3 is built from 13 residues. V was pared by 8 bases and J by 3 bases, with 11 bases between. The CDR3 nucleotides are TGTGCCAGCCGTCAGGGTTCCAATCAGCCCCAGCATTTT. Protein sequence: CASRQGSNQPQHF.

The V and J genes are TRBV5-1 and TRBJ2-2, with D perhaps TRBD1 (5 bases). Germline values: CDR1 SGHRS, CDR2 YFSETQ. Trimming pared 3 bases from V and 5 bases from J, leaving 11 bases between. The CDR3 covers 14 residues. The CDR3 nucleotides are TGCGCCAGCAGCTCCCAGGGTCCAACCGGGGAGCTGTTTTTT. This encodes CASSSQGPTGELFF.

The chain links TRBV6-6 to TRBJ2-7, with a weak D call TRBD2 (6 bases). Trimming cost V 10 bases and J 3 bases, with 16 bases left between them. The length of the CDR3 is 13 residues. Germline CDR1 reads MNHNY; CDR2 reads SVGAGI (reference sequence). The CDR3: CATQGGADYEQYF. DNA for the CDR3: TGTGCCACCCAAGGCGGGGCGGACTACGAGCAGTACTTC.

A few counts support this clone. The gene calls are TRBV11-3 and TRBJ1-1; 8 nucleotides align to TRBD1. V dropped 0 bases and J dropped 11; count of bases not matched to a gene: 8. The CDR3 spans 14 residues. Germline values: CDR1 SGHNT, CDR2 YENEEA. The CDR3 sequence: CASSLETGASTAFF. As DNA, the CDR3 is TGTGCCAGCAGCTTAGAGACAGGGGCATCTACGGCTTTCTTT.

The chain links TRBV19 to TRBJ1-6; 9 nucleotides align to TRBD1. The CDR3 runs 15 residues. The J segment lost 7 bases and the V segment lost 10 bases, leaving 11 bases of the junction unmatched. CDR1 is LNHDA and CDR2 is SQIVND in the germline V gene (reference sequence). The DNA for the CDR3 is TGTGCCACTAAATCCGGGACAGGGATCAATTCACCCCTCCACTTT. Residues: CATKSGTGINSPLHF.

The chain recombines TRBV7-9 with TRBJ1-5, with D unclear. Trimming shortened V by 4 bases and J by 6 bases, and 13 bases separated the two germline ends. CDR3 length equals 14 residues. Per the germline V gene, CDR1 is SEHNR and CDR2 is FQNEAQ (reference sequence). Written as DNA, the CDR3 is TGTGCCAGCAGCTACGGGGTCGAGGCTCAGCCCCAGCATTTT. It encodes CASSYGVEAQPQHF.

The chain recombines TRBV14 with TRBJ2-1, with 9 bases aligning to TRBD1. V gave up 4 bases and J gave up 4 bases; unmatched junction bases: 5. Germline CDR1 is SGHDN and CDR2 is FVKESK. This CDR3 spans 15 amino acids. This chain's CDR3 is CASSLEDRGYNEQFF. CDR3 coding DNA: TGTGCCAGCAGCCTGGAGGACAGGGGATACAATGAGCAGTTCTTC.

This clone occurred a few times. The chain carries TRBV5-6 and TRBJ1-2; D is undetermined. CDR1 and CDR2 (germline): SGHDT, YYEEEE. The CDR3 totals 14 residues. V was cut by 0 bases and J by 6 bases, with 12 bases left in between. The CDR3 reads CASSLVAEGDGYTF. The CDR3 region has the DNA TGTGCCAGCAGCTTGGTGGCAGAGGGTGATGGCTACACCTTC.

This chain joins TRBV4-3 and TRBJ1-4; the D is unclear. The CDR3 is made up of 15 amino acids. CDR1 and CDR2 from the germline V gene are LGHNA and YSLEER. The germline V and J ends were trimmed by 2 bases and 1 base, with 8 bases remaining between them. The CDR3 spells CASSQSPGTNEKLFF. The DNA for the CDR3 is TGCGCCAGCAGCCAATCCCCGGGAACTAATGAAAAACTGTTTTTT.

The gene calls are TRBV29-1 and TRBJ1-2; weak D call: TRBD1 (6 bases). The CDR3 has 16 amino acids. Germline V gene sequence: CDR1 SQVTM, CDR2 ANQGSEA. V lost 4 bases to trimming and J lost 4 bases, with 22 bases between them. This CDR3 reads CSVVGGGAATGYGYTF. In DNA form, the CDR3 reads TGCAGCGTTGTGGGCGGGGGGGCCGCAACCGGCTATGGCTACACCTTC.

This chain links TRBV5-1 with TRBJ2-5, with 9 bases matching TRBD2. V lost 5 bases, J lost 5 bases, and 7 bases stayed unmatched. Germline values: CDR1 SGHRS, CDR2 YFSETQ. This CDR3 has 14 residues. This chain's CDR3 is CASRPGLAGETQYF. The CDR3 region has the DNA TGCGCCAGCAGGCCGGGGCTAGCGGGGGAGACCCAGTACTTC.

The CDR3 spells CASSVEGQGSYEQYF. The CDR3 DNA follows: TGTGCCAGCAGCGTAGAAGGACAGGGATCCTACGAGCAGTACTTC. The rearrangement links TRBV9 to TRBJ2-7; 8 nucleotides match TRBD1. Germline V gene data show CDR1 as SGDLS and CDR2 as YYNGEE. CDR3 length: 15 amino acids. Trimming took 0 bases from V and 1 from J; bases not matched to a gene: 3.

This clone was recorded once. The V and J genes are TRBV4-1 and TRBJ2-7; weak D call: TRBD2 (6 bases). Trimming took off 0 bases at V and 4 bases at J, with 13 bases between the two ends. Germline CDR1 and CDR2: MGHRA and YSYEKL. This CDR3 region has 15 residues. In DNA form, the CDR3 reads TGCGCCAGCAGCCAAGATGGCGGGGCTAGGTACGAGCAGTACTTC. Amino acid sequence: CASSQDGGARYEQYF.

The V call is TRBV3-1 (or the pseudogene TRBV3-2), the J call TRBJ2-3; 11 bases match TRBD1. CDR1 LGHDT and CDR2 YNNKEL come from the germline V gene (reference sequence). The CDR3 consists of 15 residues. Trimming took 4 bases from V and 5 from J; bases not matched to a gene: 5. The CDR3 region is CASSLGQGAIDTQYF. As DNA, the CDR3 is TGTGCCAGCAGCCTCGGACAGGGGGCAATAGATACGCAGTATTTT.

The chain has TRBV3-1 (or the pseudogene TRBV3-2) and TRBJ2-6, with 7 bases identical to TRBD2. CDR3 length: 17 amino acids. Germline V gene lookup returns CDR1 LGHDT and CDR2 YNNKEL (reference sequence). The V and J ends lost 1 base and 0 bases, in that order; junction bases with no gene match: 3. The CDR3 is CASSQGGGFSGANVLTF. The CDR3 DNA reads TGTGCCAGCAGCCAAGGGGGGGGTTTCTCTGGGGCCAACGTCCTGACTTTC.

This rearrangement joins TRBV7-8 to TRBJ2-7, with D possibly matching TRBD2 (5 bases). V gave up 7 bases and J gave up 0 bases, with 16 bases separating them. CDR3 size: 15 residues. The germline CDR1 and CDR2 sequences are SGHVS and FQNEAQ. The CDR3 region is CASTKTEGVSYEQYF. DNA for the CDR3: TGTGCCAGCACCAAAACCGAGGGAGTCTCCTACGAGCAGTACTTC.

The V and J genes are TRBV18 and TRBJ1-1, with D perhaps matching TRBD1 (6 bases). The V and J ends lost 6 bases and 2 bases respectively, with 10 bases between them. Germline CDR1 reads KGHSH; CDR2 reads LQKENI. The CDR3 is made up of 13 amino acids. For the CDR3, the DNA is TGTGCCAGCTCCCAGGGGACAAACACTGAAGCTTTCTTT. It encodes CASSQGTNTEAFF.

J is TRBJ2-1 and V is TRBV15; 10 bases agree with TRBD1. The CDR3 contains 20 residues. Germline V gene data show CDR1 as LNHNV and CDR2 as YYDKDF (reference sequence). Trimming cost V 3 bases and J 5 bases; bases outside gene matches: 19. The CDR3 region is CATSSGGGIPGQGIHNEQFF. The CDR3 coding sequence is TGTGCCACCAGCAGTGGGGGGGGGATTCCGGGACAGGGGATCCACAATGAGCAGTTCTTC. Full variable domain (remainder filled in from reference TRBV15 and TRBJ2-1): DAMVIQNPRYQVTQFGKPVTLSCSQTLNHNVMYWYQQKSSQAPKLLFHYYDKDFNNEADTPDNFQSRRPNTSFCFLDIRSPGLGDTAMYLCATSSGGGIPGQGIHNEQFFGPGTRLTVL.

This rearrangement joins TRBV18 to TRBJ2-3; perhaps TRBD1 as D (5 bases). Deletions cut 1 base from V and 2 bases from J, with 16 bases between. This CDR3 spans 17 amino acids. Germline V gives CDR1 KGHSH, CDR2 LQKENI. CDR3 residues: CASSPRLGLRDTDTQYF. CDR3 in DNA: TGTGCCAGCTCACCACGCCTGGGGCTCAGAGACACAGATACGCAGTATTTT.